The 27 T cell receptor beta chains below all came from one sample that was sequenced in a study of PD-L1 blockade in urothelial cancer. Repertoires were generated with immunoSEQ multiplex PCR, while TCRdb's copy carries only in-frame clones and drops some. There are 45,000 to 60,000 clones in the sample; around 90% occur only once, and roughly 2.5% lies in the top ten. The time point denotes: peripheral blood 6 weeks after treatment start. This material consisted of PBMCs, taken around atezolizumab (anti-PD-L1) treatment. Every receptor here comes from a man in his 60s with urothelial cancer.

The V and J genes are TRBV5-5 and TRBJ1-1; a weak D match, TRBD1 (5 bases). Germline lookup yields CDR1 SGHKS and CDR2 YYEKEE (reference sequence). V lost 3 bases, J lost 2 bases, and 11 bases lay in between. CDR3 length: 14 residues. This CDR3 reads CASSWGLDNTEAFF. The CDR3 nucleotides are TGTGCCAGCAGCTGGGGACTTGACAACACTGAAGCTTTCTTT.

The CDR3 loop reads CASSPGTTPGIYEQYF. CDR3 DNA: TGTGCCAGCAGCCCGGGAACGACCCCAGGAATATACGAGCAGTACTTC. The chain joins TRBV7-2 to TRBJ2-7; TRBD2 might be the D (5 bases). Trimming cost V 5 bases and J 4 bases, with 21 bases left between them. The CDR3 is 16 residues long. In germline, CDR1 is SGHTA, CDR2 FQGNSA.

The CDR3 is CASSDAGGPGKNIQYF. The CDR3 DNA sequence: TGTGCCAGCAGTGACGCGGGGGGGCCCGGCAAAAACATTCAGTACTTC. The chain uses TRBV6-1 and TRBJ2-4, with 9 bases matching TRBD2. Germline V lookup: CDR1 MNHNS, CDR2 SASEGT. This CDR3 is 16 amino acids long. The V gene end was trimmed by 3 bases and the J gene end by 3 bases; junction bases not matched to a gene: 6.

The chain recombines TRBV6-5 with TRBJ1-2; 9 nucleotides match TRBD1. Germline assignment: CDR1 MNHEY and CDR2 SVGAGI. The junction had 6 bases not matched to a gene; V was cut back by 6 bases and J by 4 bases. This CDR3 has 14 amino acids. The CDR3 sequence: CASRQGQGGYGYTF. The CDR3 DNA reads TGTGCCAGCAGACAGGGACAGGGAGGCTATGGCTACACCTTC.

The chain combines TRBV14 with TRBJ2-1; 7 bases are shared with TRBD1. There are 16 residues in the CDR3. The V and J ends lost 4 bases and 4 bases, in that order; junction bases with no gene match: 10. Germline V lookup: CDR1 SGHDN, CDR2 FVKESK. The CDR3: CASSRTGTVVYNEQFF. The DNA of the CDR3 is TGTGCCAGCAGCCGAACAGGGACAGTCGTATACAATGAGCAGTTCTTC.

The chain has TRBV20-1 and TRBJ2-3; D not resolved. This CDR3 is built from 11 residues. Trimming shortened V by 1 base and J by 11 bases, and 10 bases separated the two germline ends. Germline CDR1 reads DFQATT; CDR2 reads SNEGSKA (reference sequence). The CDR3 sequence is CSARVASKQYF. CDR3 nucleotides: TGCAGTGCTAGAGTGGCCAGTAAGCAGTATTTT.

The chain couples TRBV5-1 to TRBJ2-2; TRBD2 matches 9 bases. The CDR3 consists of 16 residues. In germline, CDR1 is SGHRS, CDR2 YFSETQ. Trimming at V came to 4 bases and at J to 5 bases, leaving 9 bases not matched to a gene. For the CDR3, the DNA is TGCGCCAGCAGCCCCGGGACTAGCTTTTTGACCGGGGAGCTGTTTTTT. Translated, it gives CASSPGTSFLTGELFF.

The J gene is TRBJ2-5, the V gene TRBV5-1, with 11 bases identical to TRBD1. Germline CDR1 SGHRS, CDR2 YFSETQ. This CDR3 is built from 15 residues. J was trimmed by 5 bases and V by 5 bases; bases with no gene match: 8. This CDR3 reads CASSSGTGGFETQYF. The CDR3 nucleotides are TGCGCCAGCAGTTCCGGGACAGGGGGTTTTGAGACCCAGTACTTC.

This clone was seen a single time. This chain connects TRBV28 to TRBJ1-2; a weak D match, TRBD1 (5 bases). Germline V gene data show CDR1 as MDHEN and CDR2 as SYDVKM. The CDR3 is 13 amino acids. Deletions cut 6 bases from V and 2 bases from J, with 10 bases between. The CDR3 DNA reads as TGTGCCAGCAGATTGACAGCCAACTATGGCTACACCTTC. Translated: CASRLTANYGYTF.

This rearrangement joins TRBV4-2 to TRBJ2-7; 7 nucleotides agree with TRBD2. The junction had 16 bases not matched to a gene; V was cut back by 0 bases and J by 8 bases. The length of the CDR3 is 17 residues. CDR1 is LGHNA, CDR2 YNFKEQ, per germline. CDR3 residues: CASSQDLKGGLNIKQYF. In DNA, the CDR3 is TGTGCCAGCAGCCAAGATTTAAAGGGAGGGCTTAATATTAAGCAGTACTTC.

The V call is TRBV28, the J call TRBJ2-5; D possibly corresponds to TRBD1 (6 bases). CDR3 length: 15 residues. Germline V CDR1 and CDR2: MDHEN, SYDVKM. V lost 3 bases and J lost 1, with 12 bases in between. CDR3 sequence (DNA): TGTGCCAGCAGTTTTGGACAGAACACCCAAGAGACCCAGTACTTC. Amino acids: CASSFGQNTQETQYF.

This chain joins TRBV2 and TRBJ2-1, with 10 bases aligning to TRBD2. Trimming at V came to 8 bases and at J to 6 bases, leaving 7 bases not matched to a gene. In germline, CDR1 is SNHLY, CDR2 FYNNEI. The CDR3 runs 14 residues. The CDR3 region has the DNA TGTGCCAGCGGGCCTAGCGGGGGCCGCAATGAGCAGTTCTTC. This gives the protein CASGPSGGRNEQFF.

For the CDR3, the DNA is TGTGCCAGTAAGACTAGCGGGTATTCTTACACAGATACGCAGTATTTT. This encodes CASKTSGYSYTDTQYF. The chain links TRBV19 to TRBJ2-3; 10 nucleotides agree with TRBD2. V trimming: 7 bases; J trimming: 2 bases; junction bases outside the gene matches: 9. The germline V gene encodes CDR1 LNHDA and CDR2 SQIVND (reference sequence). This CDR3 spans 16 amino acids.

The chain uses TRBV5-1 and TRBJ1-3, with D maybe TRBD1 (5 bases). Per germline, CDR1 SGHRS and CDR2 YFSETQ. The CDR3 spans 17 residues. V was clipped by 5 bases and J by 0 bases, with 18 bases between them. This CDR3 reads CASSLNYGQGSGNTIYF. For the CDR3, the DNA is TGCGCCAGCAGTCTCAACTATGGGCAGGGCTCTGGAAACACCATATATTTT.

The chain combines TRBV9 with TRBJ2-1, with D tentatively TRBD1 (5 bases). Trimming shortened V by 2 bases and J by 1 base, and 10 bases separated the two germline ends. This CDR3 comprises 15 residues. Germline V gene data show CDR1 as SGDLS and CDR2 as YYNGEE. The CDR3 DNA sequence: TGTGCCAGCAGCGTCGACAGACCTTCCTACAATGAGCAGTTCTTC. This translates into CASSVDRPSYNEQFF.

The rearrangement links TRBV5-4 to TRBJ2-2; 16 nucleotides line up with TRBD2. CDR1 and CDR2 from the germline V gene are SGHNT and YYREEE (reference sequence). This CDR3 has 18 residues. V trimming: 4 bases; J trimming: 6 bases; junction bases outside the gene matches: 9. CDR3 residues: CASSPGTSGGARSGELFF. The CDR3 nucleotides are TGTGCCAGCAGCCCTGGGACTAGCGGGGGGGCGCGGTCCGGGGAGCTGTTTTTT. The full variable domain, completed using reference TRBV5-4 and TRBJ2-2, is ETGVTQSPTHLIKTRGQQVTLRCSSQSGHNTVSWYQQALGQGPQFIFQYYREEENGRGNFPPRFSGLQFPNYSSELNVNALELDDSALYLCASSPGTSGGARSGELFFGEGSRLTVL.

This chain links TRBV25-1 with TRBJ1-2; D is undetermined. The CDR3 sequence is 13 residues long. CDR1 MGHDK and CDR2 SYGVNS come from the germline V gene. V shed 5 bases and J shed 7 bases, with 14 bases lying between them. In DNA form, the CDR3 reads TGTGCCAGCAGTCCGAGTACACGGGGTGGCTACACCTTC. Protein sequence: CASSPSTRGGYTF.

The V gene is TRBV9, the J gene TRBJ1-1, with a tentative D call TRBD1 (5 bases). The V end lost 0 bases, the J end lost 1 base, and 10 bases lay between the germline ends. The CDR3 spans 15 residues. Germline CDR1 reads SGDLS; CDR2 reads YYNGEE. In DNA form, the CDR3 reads TGTGCCAGCAGCGTAGCCAGGGCAGGGAACACTGAAGCTTTCTTT. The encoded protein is CASSVARAGNTEAFF.

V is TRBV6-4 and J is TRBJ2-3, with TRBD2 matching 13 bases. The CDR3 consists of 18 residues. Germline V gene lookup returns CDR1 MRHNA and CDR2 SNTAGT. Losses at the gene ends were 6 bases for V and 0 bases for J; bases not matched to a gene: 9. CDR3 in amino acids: CASSEGLAGRTSTDTQYF. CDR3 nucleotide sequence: TGTGCCAGCAGCGAGGGACTAGCGGGGCGAACTAGCACAGATACGCAGTATTTT.

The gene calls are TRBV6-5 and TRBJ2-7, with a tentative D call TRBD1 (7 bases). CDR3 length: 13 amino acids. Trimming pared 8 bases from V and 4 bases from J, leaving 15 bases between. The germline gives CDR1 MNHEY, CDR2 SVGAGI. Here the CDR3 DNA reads TGTGCCAGCCGCGGGACAGACTTATACGAGCAGTACTTC. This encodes CASRGTDLYEQYF.

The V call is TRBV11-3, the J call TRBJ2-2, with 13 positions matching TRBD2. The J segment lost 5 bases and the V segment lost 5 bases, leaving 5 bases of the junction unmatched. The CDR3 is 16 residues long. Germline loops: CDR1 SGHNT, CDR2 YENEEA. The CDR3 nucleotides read TGTGCCAGCAGCGAGAGACTAGCGGGAGGTACCGGGGAGCTGTTTTTT. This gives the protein CASSERLAGGTGELFF.

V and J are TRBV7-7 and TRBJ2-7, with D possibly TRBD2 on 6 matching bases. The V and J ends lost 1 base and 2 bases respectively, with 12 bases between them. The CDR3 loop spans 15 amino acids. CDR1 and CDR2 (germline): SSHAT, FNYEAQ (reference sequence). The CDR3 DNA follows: TGTGCCAGCAGCTTAGGGGAACTAGCAACCTACGAGCAGTACTTC. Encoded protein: CASSLGELATYEQYF.

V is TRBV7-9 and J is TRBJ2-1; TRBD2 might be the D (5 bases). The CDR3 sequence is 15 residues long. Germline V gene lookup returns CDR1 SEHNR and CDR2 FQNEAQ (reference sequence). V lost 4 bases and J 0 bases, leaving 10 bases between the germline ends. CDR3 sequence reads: CASSYLGSSYNEQFF. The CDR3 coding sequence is TGTGCCAGCAGCTATCTAGGGAGCTCCTACAATGAGCAGTTCTTC.

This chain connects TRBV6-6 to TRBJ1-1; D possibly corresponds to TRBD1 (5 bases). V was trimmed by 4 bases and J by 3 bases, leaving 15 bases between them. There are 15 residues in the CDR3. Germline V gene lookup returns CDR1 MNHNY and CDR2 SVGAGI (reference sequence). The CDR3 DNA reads TGTGCCAGCAGTTCCGCCCAGGGTGGGGACACTGAAGCTTTCTTT. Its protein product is CASSSAQGGDTEAFF.

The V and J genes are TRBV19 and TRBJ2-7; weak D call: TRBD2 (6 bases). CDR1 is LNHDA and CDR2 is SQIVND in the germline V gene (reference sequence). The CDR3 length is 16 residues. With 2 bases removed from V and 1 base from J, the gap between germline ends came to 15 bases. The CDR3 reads CASSISWVSGSYEQYF. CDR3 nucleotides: TGTGCCAGTAGTATAAGTTGGGTTAGCGGTTCCTACGAGCAGTACTTC.

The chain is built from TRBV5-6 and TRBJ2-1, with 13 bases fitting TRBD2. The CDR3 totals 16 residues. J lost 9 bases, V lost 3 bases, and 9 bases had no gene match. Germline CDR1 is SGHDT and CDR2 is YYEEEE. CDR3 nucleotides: TGTGCCAGCAGCTGGGGTACTAGCGGGAGGGCCAGTGAGCAGTTCTTC. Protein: CASSWGTSGRASEQFF.

The CDR3 DNA sequence: TGTGCCAGCAGCGTAGCACCGGCTAGGGGCTCCTACGAGCAGTACTTC. Residues: CASSVAPARGSYEQYF. The genes are TRBV9 and TRBJ2-7, with D maybe TRBD1 (5 bases). This CDR3 is built from 16 residues. The germline CDR1 and CDR2 sequences are SGDLS and YYNGEE. Between the trimmed V and J ends, which lost 0 bases and 0 bases, there was a span of 13 bases.